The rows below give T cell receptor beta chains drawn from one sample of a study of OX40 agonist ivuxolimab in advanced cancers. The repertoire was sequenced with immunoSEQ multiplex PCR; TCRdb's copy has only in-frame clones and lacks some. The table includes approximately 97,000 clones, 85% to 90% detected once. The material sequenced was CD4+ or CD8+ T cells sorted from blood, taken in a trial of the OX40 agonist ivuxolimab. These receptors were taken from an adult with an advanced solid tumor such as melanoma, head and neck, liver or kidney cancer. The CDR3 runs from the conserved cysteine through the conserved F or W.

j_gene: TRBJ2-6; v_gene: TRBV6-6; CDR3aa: CASSYRGSGANVLTF
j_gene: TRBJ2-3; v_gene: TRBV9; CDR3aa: CASSVLGTGTSDTQYF
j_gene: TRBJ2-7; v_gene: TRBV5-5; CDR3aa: CASSWDRNSYEQYF
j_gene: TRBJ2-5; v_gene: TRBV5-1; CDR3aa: CASSSDGETQYF
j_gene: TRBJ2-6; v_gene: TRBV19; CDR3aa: CASSPDRAHGANVLTF
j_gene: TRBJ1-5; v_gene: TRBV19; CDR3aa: CASRPDTRYSNQPQHF
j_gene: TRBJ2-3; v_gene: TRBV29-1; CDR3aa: CSVHRDFTDTQYF
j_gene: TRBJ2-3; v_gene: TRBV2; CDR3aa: CASSWTSGVDTQYF
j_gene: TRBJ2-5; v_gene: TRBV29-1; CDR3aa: CSVEGRLQVTQYF
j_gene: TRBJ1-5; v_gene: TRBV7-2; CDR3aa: CASSSDGRPNQPQHF
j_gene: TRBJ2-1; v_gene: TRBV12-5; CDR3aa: CASGFPREGEQFF
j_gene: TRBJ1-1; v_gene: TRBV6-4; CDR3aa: CASSVQGGAEAFF
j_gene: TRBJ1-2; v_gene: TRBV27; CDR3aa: CASSLYEGWYGYTF
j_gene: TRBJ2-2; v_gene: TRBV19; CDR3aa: CASHPQGRGTGELFF
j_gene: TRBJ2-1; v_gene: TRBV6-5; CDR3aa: CASSYIGGLSHNEQFF
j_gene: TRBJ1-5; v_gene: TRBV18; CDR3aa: CASSPPISTGQPQHF
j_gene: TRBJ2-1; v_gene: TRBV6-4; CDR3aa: CASSILQGGQSYNEQFF
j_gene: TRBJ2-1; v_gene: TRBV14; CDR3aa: CASSQDYYNEQFF
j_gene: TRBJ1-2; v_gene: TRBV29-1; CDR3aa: CSAPMTPNRGYTF
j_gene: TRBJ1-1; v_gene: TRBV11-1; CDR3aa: CASQLGGGSTEAFF
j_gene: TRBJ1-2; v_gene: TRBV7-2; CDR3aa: CASSLTGLNYGYTF
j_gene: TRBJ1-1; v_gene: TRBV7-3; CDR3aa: CASSKSGQATEAFF
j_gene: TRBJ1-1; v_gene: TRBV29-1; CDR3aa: CSVDRANTEAFF
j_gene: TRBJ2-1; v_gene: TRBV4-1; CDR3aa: CASSRLGLSSYNEQFF
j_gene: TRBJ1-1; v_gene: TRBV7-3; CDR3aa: CASSAGQTNTEAFF
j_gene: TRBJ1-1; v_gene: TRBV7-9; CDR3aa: CASRSDRDTEAFF
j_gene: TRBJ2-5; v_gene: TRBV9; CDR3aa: CASSVGSSGLRETQYF